This T cell receptor (beta chain) emerged from a study of cytotoxic CD8 clonotypes in ibrutinib-treated CLL. Profiled with immunoSEQ multiplex PCR; TCRdb holds only in-frame clones, not every one. The data hold about 44,000 clones, with 60% to 75% observed a single time. The trim removed 4 bases at V and 2 bases at J, leaving 6 bases unmatched. The length of the CDR3 is 17 residues. Looked up from germline, CDR1 is ENHRY and CDR2 is SYGVKD. The sequence derives from a human donor with chronic lymphocytic leukemia. The source was PBMCs, collected after 12 months of ibrutinib treatment. The rearrangement links TRBV10-3 to TRBJ2-3, with TRBD2 matching 13 bases. The CDR3 loop is CAISGTSGGLHTDTQYF. The CDR3 bases are TGTGCCATCAGTGGGACTAGCGGGGGTCTACACACAGATACGCAGTATTTT.